The next 25 T cell receptor beta chains were all read from a single sample in a study of T cell changes during pregnancy in multiple sclerosis. Generated by immunoSEQ multiplex PCR, the TCRdb table keeps only in-frame clones and is missing some. The top ten hold more than 1.5% of the sample, which has over 100,000 clones, roughly nine tenths seen once. The material was peripheral blood, obtained in the third trimester of pregnancy. The receptor source for this set is a female donor with multiple sclerosis, enrolled in a pregnancy study.

The chain employs TRBV19 and TRBJ2-7; D is perhaps TRBD1 (6 bases). The CDR3 loop spans 14 amino acids. The V and J ends lost 4 bases and 4 bases respectively, with 14 bases between them. Germline V gives CDR1 LNHDA, CDR2 SQIVND (reference sequence). CDR3 sequence reads: CASSTGDPEYEQYF. The CDR3 region has the DNA TGTGCCAGTAGTACAGGGGACCCGGAGTACGAGCAGTACTTC. Based on the CDR3 plus reference TRBV19 and TRBJ2-7, the full variable domain is DGGITQSPKYLFRKEGQNVTLSCEQNLNHDAMYWYRQDPGQGLRLIYYSQIVNDFQKGDIAEGYSVSREKKESFPLTVTSAQKNPTAFYLCASSTGDPEYEQYFGPGTRLTVT.

The V and J genes are TRBV19 and TRBJ1-2, with unresolved D. Germline CDR1 reads LNHDA; CDR2 reads SQIVND (reference sequence). The V gene lost 4 bases and the J gene lost 4 bases, with 7 bases spanning the gap. CDR3 size: 12 residues. The CDR3 protein is CASSNNLYGYTF. CDR3 nucleotide sequence: TGTGCCAGTAGTAACAACCTCTATGGCTACACCTTC.

The chain combines TRBV27 with TRBJ2-3; TRBD1 matches at 10 bases. This CDR3 comprises 15 residues. V shed 6 bases and J 4 bases; nucleotides not matched to a gene: 7. CDR1 is MNHEY and CDR2 is SMNVEV in the germline V gene (reference sequence). This chain's CDR3 is CASSLRDRGADTQYF. CDR3 sequence (DNA): TGTGCCAGCAGCCTCCGGGACAGGGGCGCAGATACGCAGTATTTT.

The chain combines TRBV7-8 with TRBJ2-1; TRBD2 matches at 12 bases. Losses at the gene ends were 10 bases for V and 6 bases for J; bases not matched to a gene: 7. Germline loops: CDR1 SGHVS, CDR2 FQNEAQ. This CDR3 contains 14 residues. The CDR3 region is CATTGLAGFNEQFF. CDR3 in DNA: TGTGCCACTACCGGACTAGCGGGATTCAATGAGCAGTTCTTC.

The V gene is TRBV11-2, the J gene TRBJ2-5; 7 bases agree with TRBD1. With 2 bases clipped from V and 5 bases from J, the junction kept 14 bases outside the gene matches. CDR3 length: 17 residues. Germline V lookup: CDR1 SGHAT, CDR2 FQNNGV. CDR3 nucleotide sequence: TGTGCCAGCAGCTTAAGTGGTGACAGGGCAGGGAAGGAGACCCAGTACTTC. This translates into CASSLSGDRAGKETQYF.

V usage is TRBV10-3 and J usage is TRBJ2-7; the match to TRBD2 covers 8 bases. The V and J ends lost 10 bases and 5 bases, in that order; junction bases with no gene match: 10. The germline gives CDR1 ENHRY, CDR2 SYGVKD. CDR3 length equals 13 residues. This CDR3 is CATTPGTSDEQYF. CDR3 bases: TGTGCCACCACTCCCGGGACTAGTGACGAGCAGTACTTC.

This chain connects TRBV6-5 to TRBJ1-1, with 9 bases that match TRBD1. The germline gives CDR1 MNHEY, CDR2 SVGAGI. Germline trimming cut 6 bases from V and 8 bases from J; bases unmatched to any gene: 10. The CDR3 runs to 14 residues. The CDR3, as DNA: TGTGCCAGCAGGAGACAGGGGGGTCTTTCGGAAGCTTTCTTT. It specifies CASRRQGGLSEAFF.

In its sample, this clone was seen a few times. The rearrangement joins TRBV10-3 to TRBJ2-7, with a tentative D call TRBD2 (6 bases). Germline values: CDR1 ENHRY, CDR2 SYGVKD. This CDR3 has 13 amino acids. With 8 bases removed from V and 0 bases from J, the gap between germline ends came to 11 bases. The CDR3 here is CAIGGLSSYEQYF. For the CDR3, the DNA is TGTGCCATCGGAGGACTAAGCTCCTACGAGCAGTACTTC.

The rearrangement links TRBV6-1 to TRBJ2-2, with 7 nucleotides matching TRBD1. The trim removed 8 bases at V and 1 base at J, leaving 4 bases unmatched. Germline-derived CDR1 and CDR2 are MNHNS and SASEGT. The length of the CDR3 is 14 residues. This CDR3 is CASLGQRNTGELFF. CDR3 DNA sequence: TGTGCCAGCCTGGGACAGCGGAACACCGGGGAGCTGTTTTTT.

J is TRBJ2-3 and V is TRBV4-1; TRBD2 is a possible D gene (6 bases). Looked up from germline, CDR1 is MGHRA and CDR2 is YSYEKL. V was trimmed by 2 bases and J by 6 bases, leaving 21 bases between them. CDR3 size: 17 residues. The CDR3 region is CASSQPWRELARDTQYF. In DNA form, the CDR3 reads TGCGCCAGCAGCCAACCCTGGAGGGAACTAGCCAGGGATACGCAGTATTTT.

The chain has TRBV30 and TRBJ1-2, with TRBD1 matching over 7 bases. The CDR3 loop spans 15 amino acids. CDR1 and CDR2 (germline): GTSNPN, SVGIG (reference sequence). After removal of 3 bases from V and 4 bases from J, the junction contained 11 bases not matched to a gene. The DNA for the CDR3 is TGTGCCTGGAGCCGAGCCCAGGGGGTAGGCTATGGCTACACCTTC. It encodes CAWSRAQGVGYGYTF. Based on the CDR3 plus reference TRBV30 and TRBJ1-2, the full variable domain is SQTIHQWPATLVQPVGSPLSLECTVEGTSNPNLYWYRQAAGRGLQLLFYSVGIGQISSEVPQNLSASRPQDRQFILSSKKLLLSDSGFYLCAWSRAQGVGYGYTFGSGTRLTVV.

A single count supports this clone. The CDR3 DNA follows: TGTGCCAGCAGCTCGGAGCTCTCGGGGGACATTCAGTACTTC. Protein: CASSSELSGDIQYF. The rearrangement links TRBV7-9 to TRBJ2-4, with D possibly being TRBD2 (6 bases). This CDR3 spans 14 amino acids. The V and J ends lost 4 bases and 8 bases respectively, with 15 bases between them. CDR1 SEHNR and CDR2 FQNEAQ come from the germline V gene (reference sequence).

The chain combines TRBV5-4 with TRBJ1-1, with D hard to call. CDR1 and CDR2 from the germline V gene are SGHNT and YYREEE (reference sequence). The CDR3 extends over 13 amino acids. Deletions cut 3 bases from V and 1 base from J, with 7 bases between. In DNA, the CDR3 is TGTGCCAGCAGCTCCCGGGGGAACACTGAAGCTTTCTTT. Amino acids: CASSSRGNTEAFF.

The CDR3 nucleotides read TGCGCCAGCAGCCAAGAAGAAAATCTACCGCCCTATGGCTACACCTTC. Translated, it gives CASSQEENLPPYGYTF. The chain recombines TRBV4-1 with TRBJ1-2; D uncertain. Germline-derived CDR1 and CDR2 are MGHRA and YSYEKL. The CDR3 spans 16 residues. Deletions cut 0 bases from V and 4 bases from J, with 15 bases between.

The V gene is TRBV6-6, the J gene TRBJ2-3, with 9 bases fitting TRBD1. Unmatched junction bases numbered 4, after V lost 6 bases and J lost 0 bases. Germline loops: CDR1 MNHNY, CDR2 SVGAGI (reference sequence). The length of the CDR3 is 15 residues. The CDR3 protein is CASRGTGSSTDTQYF. CDR3 in DNA: TGTGCCAGCAGGGGGACAGGGTCTAGCACAGATACGCAGTATTTT.

The chain couples TRBV13 to TRBJ2-3; 9 bases map to TRBD2. The CDR3 sequence is 19 residues long. The germline gives CDR1 PRHDT, CDR2 FYEKMQ (reference sequence). J lost 9 bases, V lost 4 bases, and 23 bases had no gene match. Written as DNA, the CDR3 is TGTGCCAGCAGCTCTCCCTCTACCCGGGGTAGCGGGAGAGCGGACACGCAGTATTTT. Residues: CASSSPSTRGSGRADTQYF.

V is TRBV11-2 and J is TRBJ2-7; D perhaps matches TRBD2 (5 bases). CDR3 length: 12 amino acids. Trimming removed 0 bases at V and 6 bases at J, with 6 bases between. Germline CDR1 and CDR2: SGHAT and FQNNGV. The CDR3 reads CASSLDEGEQYF. The CDR3 region has the DNA TGTGCCAGCAGCTTAGATGAGGGCGAGCAGTACTTC.

V and J are TRBV2 and TRBJ1-3; no reliable D call. The length of the CDR3 is 15 residues. Germline CDR1 is SNHLY and CDR2 is FYNNEI. V lost 4 bases to trimming and J lost 0 bases, with 10 bases between them. This CDR3 is CASSATRGSGNTIYF. The CDR3 nucleotides are TGTGCCAGCAGTGCCACTCGGGGCTCTGGAAACACCATATATTTT.

The chain carries TRBV29-1 and TRBJ1-3; a possible D gene is TRBD1 (5 bases). The CDR3 length is 14 residues. Per germline, CDR1 SQVTM and CDR2 ANQGSEA. V lost 7 bases and J 4 bases, leaving 17 bases between the germline ends. Here the CDR3 reads CSALPAGGGNTIYF. The CDR3 DNA reads as TGCAGCGCCCTCCCAGCGGGGGGGGGAAACACCATATATTTT.

The chain links TRBV7-9 to TRBJ2-5; TRBD1 matches 7 bases. With 6 bases clipped from V and 5 bases from J, the junction kept 9 bases outside the gene matches. The CDR3 has 14 amino acids. Germline V gene data show CDR1 as SEHNR and CDR2 as FQNEAQ (reference sequence). As DNA, the CDR3 is TGTGCCAGCAGTTCCGACAGGGAGTTGGAGACCCAGTACTTC. Its translation: CASSSDRELETQYF.

V usage is TRBV6-1 and J usage is TRBJ2-1; 10 bases line up with TRBD2. After removal of 4 bases from V and 6 bases from J, the junction contained 12 bases not matched to a gene. The CDR3 has 17 amino acids. Germline V gene sequence: CDR1 MNHNS, CDR2 SASEGT. Written as DNA, the CDR3 is TGTGCCAGCAGTGGAAATACCGGGACTAGCGCGCGCAATGAGCAGTTCTTC. Protein product: CASSGNTGTSARNEQFF.

The chain is built from TRBV19 and TRBJ2-5; 7 positions match TRBD1. CDR1 LNHDA and CDR2 SQIVND come from the germline V gene (reference sequence). With 5 bases clipped from V and 5 bases from J, the junction kept 14 bases outside the gene matches. This CDR3 spans 16 amino acids. The CDR3 DNA is TGTGCCAGTAGTGCCCGGCAAGACAGGGCTGAGGAGACCCAGTACTTC. Translated: CASSARQDRAEETQYF.

The chain uses TRBV6-5 and TRBJ2-5; D gene unclear. Judging by the DNA end, TRBJ2-7 fits better; the J call may be wrong. This CDR3 spans 14 amino acids. Germline V gives CDR1 MNHEY, CDR2 SVGAGI. The DNA of the CDR3 is TGTGCCAGCAGCCTACGGATGGGCTCCTACGAGCAGTACTTC. Translated: CASSLRMGSYEQYF.

CDR3 in amino acids: CASTPGGLAAYNEQFF. CDR3 nucleotides: TGTGCCAGCACCCCCGGGGGACTAGCGGCCTACAATGAGCAGTTCTTC. The chain uses TRBV5-4 and TRBJ2-1; 11 nucleotides match TRBD2. The trim removed 6 bases at V and 2 bases at J, leaving 7 bases unmatched. Germline lookup yields CDR1 SGHNT and CDR2 YYREEE (reference sequence). This CDR3 spans 16 amino acids. Full variable domain (missing parts from reference TRBV5-4 and TRBJ2-1): ETGVTQSPTHLIKTRGQQVTLRCSSQSGHNTVSWYQQALGQGPQFIFQYYREEENGRGNFPPRFSGLQFPNYSSELNVNALELDDSALYLCASTPGGLAAYNEQFFGPGTRLTVL.

V and J are TRBV6-1 and TRBJ1-2; no clear D. This CDR3 is built from 14 residues. V was clipped by 3 bases and J by 1 base, with 9 bases between them. Germline V gene sequence: CDR1 MNHNS, CDR2 SASEGT. The CDR3 DNA is TGTGCCAGCAGTGATACTCGGGGTAACTATGGCTACACCTTC. Residues: CASSDTRGNYGYTF.